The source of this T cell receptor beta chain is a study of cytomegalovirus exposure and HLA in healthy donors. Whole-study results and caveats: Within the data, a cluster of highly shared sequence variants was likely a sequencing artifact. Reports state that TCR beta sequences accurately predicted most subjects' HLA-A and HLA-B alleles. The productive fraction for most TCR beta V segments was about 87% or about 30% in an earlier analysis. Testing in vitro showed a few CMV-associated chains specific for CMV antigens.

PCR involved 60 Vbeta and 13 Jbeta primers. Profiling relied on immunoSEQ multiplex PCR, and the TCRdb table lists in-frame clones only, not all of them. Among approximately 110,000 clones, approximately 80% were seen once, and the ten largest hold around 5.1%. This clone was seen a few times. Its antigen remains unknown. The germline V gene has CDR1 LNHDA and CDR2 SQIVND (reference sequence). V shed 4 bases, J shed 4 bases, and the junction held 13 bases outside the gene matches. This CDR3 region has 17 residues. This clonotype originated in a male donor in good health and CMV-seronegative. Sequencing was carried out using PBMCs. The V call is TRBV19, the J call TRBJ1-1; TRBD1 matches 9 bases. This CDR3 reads CASSSLRDRAYGTEAFF. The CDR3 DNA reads TGTGCCAGTAGTAGCCTCCGGGACAGGGCCTACGGCACTGAAGCTTTCTTT. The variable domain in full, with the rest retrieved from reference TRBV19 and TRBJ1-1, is DGGITQSPKYLFRKEGQNVTLSCEQNLNHDAMYWYRQDPGQGLRLIYYSQIVNDFQKGDIAEGYSVSREKKESFPLTVTSAQKNPTAFYLCASSSLRDRAYGTEAFFGQGTRLTVV.